One sample yielded the 24 T cell receptor beta chains listed below, sequenced in a study of blood T cell repertoires in COVID-19 (TCRdb year 2020). Library preparation was by the immunoSEQ multiplex PCR assay. TCRdb obtained this table from immuneACCESS and retained in-frame rearrangements with V and J assigned. These tables miss some clones; where compared with another copy, unresolved V genes account for less than half of the shortfall, and the remainder is unexplained. In all, the sample holds about 160,000 clones, and about 86% of those were seen once. The ten largest clones add up to roughly 3.3% of the sample. What was sequenced was peripheral blood. The receptors stem from a man between 65 and 85 years old with acute or convalescent COVID-19.

The V and J genes are TRBV27 and TRBJ1-1, with a weak D call TRBD1 (6 bases). There are 15 residues in the CDR3. Germline lookup yields CDR1 MNHEY and CDR2 SMNVEV (reference sequence). Trimming took off 5 bases at V and 0 bases at J, with 13 bases between the two ends. The CDR3 region is CASSPQGRLNTEAFF. Here the CDR3 DNA reads TGTGCCAGCAGTCCGCAGGGGCGTCTGAACACTGAAGCTTTCTTT.

This chain links TRBV7-2 with TRBJ1-2, with a tentative D call TRBD1 (5 bases). Germline V gene lookup returns CDR1 SGHTA and CDR2 FQGNSA. The CDR3 sequence is 14 residues long. Trimming stripped 5 bases from V and 0 bases from J, with 10 bases between. DNA of the CDR3: TGTGCCAGCAGCCAGGGCCTCTCTAACTATGGCTACACCTTC. Protein product: CASSQGLSNYGYTF. The full variable domain, in which reference TRBV7-2 and TRBJ1-2 provide the parts outside the CDR3, is GAGVSQSPSNKVTEKGKDVELRCDPISGHTALYWYRQSLGQGLEFLIYFQGNSAPDKSGLPSDRFSAERTGGSVSTLTIQRTQQEDSAVYLCASSQGLSNYGYTFGSGTRLTVV.

The chain is built from TRBV14 and TRBJ1-2, with 8 positions matching TRBD1. This CDR3 is 14 amino acids long. After removal of 3 bases from V and 5 bases from J, the junction contained 5 bases not matched to a gene. Per germline, CDR1 SGHDN and CDR2 FVKESK. CDR3 in DNA: TGTGCCAGCAGCCACAGACAGGGGCCTTATGGCTACACCTTC. Amino acids: CASSHRQGPYGYTF.

The chain couples TRBV2 to TRBJ2-3; D uncertain. Trimming removed 2 bases from V and 2 bases from J, with 8 bases in between. CDR1 and CDR2 from the germline V gene are SNHLY and FYNNEI. The CDR3 runs to 14 residues. This CDR3 is CASSELLPTDTQYF. The CDR3 bases are TGTGCCAGCAGTGAACTATTACCCACAGATACGCAGTATTTT.

V and J are TRBV9 and TRBJ2-1; tentative D call: TRBD2 (6 bases). The germline CDR1 and CDR2 sequences are SGDLS and YYNGEE. This CDR3 has 16 residues. The V end lost 3 bases, the J end lost 7 bases, and 20 bases lay between the germline ends. The CDR3 region is CASSAASSSAPNEQFF. Here the CDR3 DNA reads TGTGCCAGCAGCGCCGCGTCTTCTAGCGCCCCTAATGAGCAGTTCTTC.

The V and J genes are TRBV27 and TRBJ2-1; 14 positions agree with TRBD2. The J segment lost 8 bases and the V segment lost 3 bases, leaving 6 bases of the junction unmatched. This CDR3 is 16 amino acids long. Germline V gives CDR1 MNHEY, CDR2 SMNVEV (reference sequence). The CDR3 coding sequence is TGTGCCAGCAGTTTTCGGACTAGCGGGAGGATCTATGAGCAGTTCTTC. Protein sequence: CASSFRTSGRIYEQFF.

The chain links TRBV9 to TRBJ2-1; 8 nucleotides line up with TRBD2. V lost 4 bases, J lost 3 bases, and 6 bases stayed unmatched. Germline V gene sequence: CDR1 SGDLS, CDR2 YYNGEE. This CDR3 is built from 15 residues. CDR3 loop: CASSPAGTSYNEQFF. As DNA, the CDR3 is TGTGCCAGCAGCCCCGCCGGGACTAGCTACAATGAGCAGTTCTTC.

Concerning this clone: At one of its ends the junction is not consistent with the germline gene, which may arise from a read error. The J gene is TRBJ2-7, the V gene TRBV7-7; 12 bases match TRBD2. CDR3 length equals 14 residues. Germline loops: CDR1 SSHAT, CDR2 FNYEAQ (reference sequence). The CDR3: CASSPTSGSYEQYF. The CDR3 DNA sequence: TGTGCTAGCAGCCCGACTAGCGGGAGCTACGAGCAGTACTTC.

V is TRBV19 and J is TRBJ1-6, with a tentative D call TRBD1 (5 bases). V was cut by 5 bases and J by 8 bases, with 16 bases left in between. The CDR3 consists of 15 residues. Germline lookup yields CDR1 LNHDA and CDR2 SQIVND (reference sequence). The CDR3 loop is CASSFTGTGDSPLHF. The CDR3 nucleotides are TGTGCCAGTAGTTTTACCGGGACGGGGGATTCACCCCTCCACTTT. The complete variable domain, with remaining parts taken from reference TRBV19 and TRBJ1-6, reads DGGITQSPKYLFRKEGQNVTLSCEQNLNHDAMYWYRQDPGQGLRLIYYSQIVNDFQKGDIAEGYSVSREKKESFPLTVTSAQKNPTAFYLCASSFTGTGDSPLHFGNGTRLTVT.

The chain is built from TRBV10-3 and TRBJ2-1, with D maybe TRBD1 (7 bases). The V gene's germline CDR1 is ENHRY and CDR2 SYGVKD. Trimming removed 8 bases at V and 6 bases at J, with 17 bases between. The CDR3 loop spans 14 amino acids. In DNA, the CDR3 is TGTGCCATCGGGCGTGACAGGGACTCCAATGAGCAGTTCTTC. Protein product: CAIGRDRDSNEQFF.

This clone occurred many times. The chain employs TRBV7-2 and TRBJ2-3; TRBD1 matches at 10 bases. This CDR3 is built from 14 residues. Trimming cost V 7 bases and J 4 bases; bases outside gene matches: 5. Germline assignment: CDR1 SGHTA and CDR2 FQGNSA. The CDR3 region has the DNA TGTGCCAGCACCATGGACAGGGGGGCAGATACGCAGTATTTT. Amino acid sequence: CASTMDRGADTQYF.

The chain is built from TRBV3-1 (or the pseudogene TRBV3-2) and TRBJ2-3; 9 positions match TRBD2. The CDR3 runs to 17 residues. The V segment lost 0 bases and the J segment 6 bases; nucleotides outside the gene matches: 10. The germline CDR1 and CDR2 sequences are LGHDT and YNNKEL (reference sequence). CDR3 coding DNA: TGTGCCAGCAGCCAAGAATGGGCGGGAGGGTTCAGGGATACGCAGTATTTT. Its translation is CASSQEWAGGFRDTQYF.

This rearrangement joins TRBV6-2 or TRBV6-3 to TRBJ2-4; the match to TRBD2 covers 12 bases. CDR3 length: 17 amino acids. Germline V gene sequence: CDR1 MNHEY, CDR2 SVGEGT. V lost 2 bases and J lost 6; bases outside the gene matches: 8. The CDR3 nucleotides read TGTGCCAGCAGTTACGCTAGCGGGAGGGCCGTGGGAAACATTCAGTACTTC. Its protein is CASSYASGRAVGNIQYF.

DNA of the CDR3: TGTGCCAGCAGTGAGGGGGCACAGAATGAAAAACTGTTTTTT. Translating it yields CASSEGAQNEKLFF. V usage is TRBV2 and J usage is TRBJ1-4, with D possibly TRBD1 on 6 matching bases. V was pared by 3 bases and J by 5 bases, with 10 bases between. Germline V CDR1 and CDR2: SNHLY, FYNNEI. The CDR3 length is 14 residues.

CDR3 protein: CASSFRRGSDEQYF. In DNA form, the CDR3 reads TGTGCCAGCAGTTTCCGCAGGGGGAGCGACGAGCAGTACTTC. The genes are TRBV28 and TRBJ2-7; 7 positions agree with TRBD1. Unmatched junction bases numbered 7, after V lost 3 bases and J lost 5 bases. The CDR3 length is 14 residues. Per the germline V gene, CDR1 is MDHEN and CDR2 is SYDVKM.

The chain has TRBV7-3 and TRBJ1-2; 9 positions match TRBD1. Germline CDR1 and CDR2: SGHTA and FQGTGA. The V gene end was trimmed by 5 bases and the J gene end by 5 bases; junction bases not matched to a gene: 9. The CDR3 is 15 amino acids. The CDR3 DNA reads as TGTGCCAGCAGCCCAAATGGACAGGGGTCATATGGCTACACCTTC. The encoded protein is CASSPNGQGSYGYTF.

CDR3 sequence: CASSQDWARSYEQYF. The CDR3 coding sequence is TGTGCCAGCAGCCAAGATTGGGCACGCTCCTACGAGCAGTACTTC. The V and J genes are TRBV14 and TRBJ2-7; no reliable D call. This CDR3 spans 15 amino acids. Germline CDR1 SGHDN, CDR2 FVKESK. Trimming took 0 bases from V and 0 from J, leaving 9 bases between them.

This clone appeared once. This chain connects TRBV4-3 to TRBJ2-7; tentatively, D is TRBD2 (5 bases). Germline-derived CDR1 and CDR2 are LGHNA and YSLEER. The CDR3 covers 13 residues. Trimming removed 1 base from V and 3 bases from J, with 7 bases in between. The chain's CDR3 is CASSQVGSYEQYF. The CDR3 DNA reads TGCGCCAGCAGCCAAGTGGGGAGCTACGAGCAGTACTTC.

This clone was detected a few times. The chain joins TRBV6-2 or TRBV6-3 to TRBJ1-3, with 9 bases matching TRBD1. CDR1 and CDR2 from the germline V gene are MNHEY and SVGEGT. The junction had 6 bases not matched to a gene; V was cut back by 2 bases and J by 4 bases. The CDR3 loop spans 16 amino acids. In DNA, the CDR3 is TGTGCCAGCAGTTACCCTGGGACAGGGAGAGGAAACACCATATATTTT. Translation: CASSYPGTGRGNTIYF.

This clone showed up just once. The rearrangement joins TRBV9 to TRBJ2-7, with TRBD2 matching over 13 bases. The V gene's germline CDR1 is SGDLS and CDR2 YYNGEE. V lost 5 bases and J lost 3; bases outside the gene matches: 5. This CDR3 region has 15 residues. CDR3 in amino acids: CASSRLAGGLYEQYF. CDR3 nucleotides: TGTGCCAGCAGTCGACTAGCGGGAGGTCTCTACGAGCAGTACTTC.

The count of this clone is one. The chain carries TRBV5-8 and TRBJ2-7; possible D gene TRBD2, 5 bases. Trimming left V 4 bases short and J 6 bases short, with 11 bases between. The length of the CDR3 is 12 residues. Germline CDR1 reads SGHTS; CDR2 reads YDEGEE. The CDR3 protein is CASSPVRGEQYF. For the CDR3, the DNA is TGTGCCAGCAGCCCAGTTCGGGGCGAGCAGTACTTC.

The chain uses TRBV28 and TRBJ2-4; TRBD1 matches at 9 bases. Looked up from germline, CDR1 is MDHEN and CDR2 is SYDVKM. This CDR3 is 14 amino acids long. Trimming removed 6 bases from V and 8 bases from J; junction bases left unmatched: 8. The CDR3 reads CASSPGTGRDIQYF. The DNA of the CDR3 is TGTGCCAGCAGCCCCGGGACAGGGAGGGACATTCAGTACTTC.

This clone turned up a few times. This rearrangement joins TRBV5-1 to TRBJ2-5; tentative D call: TRBD2 (6 bases). Trimming took 0 bases from V and 4 from J, leaving 10 bases between them. The CDR3 is 14 residues long. The germline CDR1 and CDR2 sequences are SGHRS and YFSETQ. The chain's CDR3 is CASSLGAGRETQYF. For the CDR3, the DNA is TGCGCCAGCAGCTTGGGAGCCGGGAGAGAGACCCAGTACTTC.

J is TRBJ2-2 and V is TRBV18, with 9 bases that match TRBD2. CDR1 and CDR2 (germline): KGHSH, LQKENI. With 3 bases clipped from V and 4 bases from J, the junction kept 18 bases outside the gene matches. The CDR3 is 20 residues long. The CDR3 DNA follows: TGTGCCAGCTCACCCGAGCAGCGGGAGGTGAGATGGCCACTCACCGGGGAGCTGTTTTTT. Translating it yields CASSPEQREVRWPLTGELFF.